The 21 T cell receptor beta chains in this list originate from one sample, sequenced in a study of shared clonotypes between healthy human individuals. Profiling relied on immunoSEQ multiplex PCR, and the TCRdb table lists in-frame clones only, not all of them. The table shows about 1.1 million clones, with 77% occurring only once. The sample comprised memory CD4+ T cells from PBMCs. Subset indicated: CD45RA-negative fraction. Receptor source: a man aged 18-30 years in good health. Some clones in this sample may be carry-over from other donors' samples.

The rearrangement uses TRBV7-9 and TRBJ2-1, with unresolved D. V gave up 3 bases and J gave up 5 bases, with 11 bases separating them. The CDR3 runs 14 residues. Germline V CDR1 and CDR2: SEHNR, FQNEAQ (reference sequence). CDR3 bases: TGTGCCAGCAGCTTTAGTTACAGTAACAATGAGCAGTTCTTC. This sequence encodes CASSFSYSNNEQFF.

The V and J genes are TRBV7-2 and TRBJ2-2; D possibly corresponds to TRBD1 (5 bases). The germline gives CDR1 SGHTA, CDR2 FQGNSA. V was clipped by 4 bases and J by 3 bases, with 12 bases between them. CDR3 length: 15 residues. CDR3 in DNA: TGTGCCAGCAGCTCCGTGGGGCCGTACACCGGGGAGCTGTTTTTT. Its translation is CASSSVGPYTGELFF.

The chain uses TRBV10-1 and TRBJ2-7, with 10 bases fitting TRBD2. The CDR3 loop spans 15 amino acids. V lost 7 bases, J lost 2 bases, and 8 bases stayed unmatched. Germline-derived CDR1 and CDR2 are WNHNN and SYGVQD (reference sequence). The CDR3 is CASTTLAGVTYEQYF. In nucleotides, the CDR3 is TGCGCCAGCACTACCCTAGCGGGAGTAACCTACGAGCAGTACTTC.

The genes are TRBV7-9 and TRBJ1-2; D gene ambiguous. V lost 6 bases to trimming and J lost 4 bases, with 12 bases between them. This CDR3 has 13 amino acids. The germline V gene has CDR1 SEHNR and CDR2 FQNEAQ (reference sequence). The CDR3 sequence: CASRDAVLYGYTF. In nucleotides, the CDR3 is TGTGCCAGCAGGGACGCGGTACTCTATGGCTACACCTTC.

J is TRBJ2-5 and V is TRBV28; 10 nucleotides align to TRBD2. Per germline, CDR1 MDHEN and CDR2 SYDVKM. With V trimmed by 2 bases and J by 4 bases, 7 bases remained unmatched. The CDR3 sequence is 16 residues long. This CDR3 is CASSLTSGKAGETQYF. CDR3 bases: TGTGCCAGCAGTTTAACTAGCGGGAAGGCTGGAGAGACCCAGTACTTC.

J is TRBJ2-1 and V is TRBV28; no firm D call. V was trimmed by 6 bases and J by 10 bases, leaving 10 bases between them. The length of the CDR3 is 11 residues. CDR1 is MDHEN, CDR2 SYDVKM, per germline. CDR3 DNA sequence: TGTGCCAGCAGACTCGACTGGGAGCAGTTCTTC. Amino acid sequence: CASRLDWEQFF.

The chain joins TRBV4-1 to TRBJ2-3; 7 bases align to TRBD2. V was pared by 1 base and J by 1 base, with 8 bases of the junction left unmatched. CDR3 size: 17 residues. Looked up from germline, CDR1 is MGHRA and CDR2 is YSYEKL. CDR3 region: CASSQGVLLAGTDTQYF. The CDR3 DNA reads TGCGCCAGCAGCCAAGGGGTACTGCTAGCGGGCACAGATACGCAGTATTTT.

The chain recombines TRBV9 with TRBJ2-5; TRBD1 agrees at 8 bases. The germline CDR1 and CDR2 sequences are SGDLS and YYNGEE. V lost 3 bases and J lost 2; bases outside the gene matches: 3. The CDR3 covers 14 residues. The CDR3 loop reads CASSGQGSQETQYF. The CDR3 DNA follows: TGTGCCAGCAGCGGACAGGGGTCGCAAGAGACCCAGTACTTC.

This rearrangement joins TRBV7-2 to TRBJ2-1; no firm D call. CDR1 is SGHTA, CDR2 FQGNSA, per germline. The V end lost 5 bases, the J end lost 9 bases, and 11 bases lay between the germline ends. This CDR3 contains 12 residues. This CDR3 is CASSLERREQFF. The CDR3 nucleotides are TGTGCCAGCAGCCTTGAACGACGTGAGCAGTTCTTC.

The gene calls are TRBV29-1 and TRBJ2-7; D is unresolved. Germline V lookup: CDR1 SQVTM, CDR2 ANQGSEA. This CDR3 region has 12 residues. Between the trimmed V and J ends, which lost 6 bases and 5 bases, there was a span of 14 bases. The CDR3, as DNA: TGCAGCGTATCCGGGTCCTGGGACGAGCAGTACTTC. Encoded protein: CSVSGSWDEQYF.

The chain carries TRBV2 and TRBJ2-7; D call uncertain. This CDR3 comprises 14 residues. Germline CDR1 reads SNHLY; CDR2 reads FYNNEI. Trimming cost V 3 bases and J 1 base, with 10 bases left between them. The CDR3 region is CASSEGLGSYEQYF. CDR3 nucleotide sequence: TGTGCCAGCAGTGAGGGGTTGGGGTCCTACGAGCAGTACTTC.

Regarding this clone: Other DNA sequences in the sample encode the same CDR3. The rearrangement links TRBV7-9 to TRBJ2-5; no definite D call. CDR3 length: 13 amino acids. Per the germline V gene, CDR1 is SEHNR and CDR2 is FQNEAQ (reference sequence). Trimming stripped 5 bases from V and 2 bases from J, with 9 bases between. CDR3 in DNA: TGTGCCAGCAGCCTGGGTGCACAAGAGACCCAGTACTTC. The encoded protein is CASSLGAQETQYF.

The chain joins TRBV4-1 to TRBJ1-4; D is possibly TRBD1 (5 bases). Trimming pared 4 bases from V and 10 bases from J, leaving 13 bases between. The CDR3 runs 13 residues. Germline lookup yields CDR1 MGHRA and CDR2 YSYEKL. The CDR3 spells CASSPARGGKLFF. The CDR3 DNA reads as TGCGCCAGCAGCCCAGCCCGTGGGGGAAAACTGTTTTTT.

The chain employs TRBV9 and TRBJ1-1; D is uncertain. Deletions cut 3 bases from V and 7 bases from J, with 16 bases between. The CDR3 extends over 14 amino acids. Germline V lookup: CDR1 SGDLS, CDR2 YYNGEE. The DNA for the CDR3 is TGTGCCAGCAGCGCCCTTAACGTTAGGGATGAAGCTTTCTTT. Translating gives CASSALNVRDEAFF.

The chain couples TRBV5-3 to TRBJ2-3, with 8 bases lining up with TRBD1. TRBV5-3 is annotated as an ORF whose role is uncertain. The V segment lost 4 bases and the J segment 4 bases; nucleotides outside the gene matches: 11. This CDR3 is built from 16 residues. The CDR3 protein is CARSTRTGWKPDTQYF. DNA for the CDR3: TGTGCCAGAAGCACCCGGACAGGGTGGAAGCCAGATACGCAGTATTTT.

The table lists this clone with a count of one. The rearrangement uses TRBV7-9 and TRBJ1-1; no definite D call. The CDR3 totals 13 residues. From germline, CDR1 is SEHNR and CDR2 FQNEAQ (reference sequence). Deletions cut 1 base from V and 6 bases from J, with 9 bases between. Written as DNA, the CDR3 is TGTGCCAGCAGCTTAGTTGAGGAATCTGAAGCTTTCTTT. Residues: CASSLVEESEAFF.

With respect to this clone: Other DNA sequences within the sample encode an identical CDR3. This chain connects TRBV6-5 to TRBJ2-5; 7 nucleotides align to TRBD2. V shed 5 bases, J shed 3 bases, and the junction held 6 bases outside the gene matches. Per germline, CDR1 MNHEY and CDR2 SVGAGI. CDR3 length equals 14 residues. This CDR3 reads CASSRLAGEETQYF. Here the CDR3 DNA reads TGTGCCAGCAGTCGCTTAGCGGGTGAAGAGACCCAGTACTTC.

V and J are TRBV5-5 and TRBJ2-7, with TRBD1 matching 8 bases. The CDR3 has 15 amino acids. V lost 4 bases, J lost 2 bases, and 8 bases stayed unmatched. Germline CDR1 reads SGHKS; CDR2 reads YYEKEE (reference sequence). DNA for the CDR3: TGTGCCAGCAGCGCAGGGACAGGTTTTACCTACGAGCAGTACTTC. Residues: CASSAGTGFTYEQYF.

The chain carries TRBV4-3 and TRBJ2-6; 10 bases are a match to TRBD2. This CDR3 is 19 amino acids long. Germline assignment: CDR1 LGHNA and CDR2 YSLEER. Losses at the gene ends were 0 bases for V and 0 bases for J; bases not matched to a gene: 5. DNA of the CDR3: TGCGCCAGCAGCCAAGATGTGAGCGGGAGGGCCTCTGGGGCCAACGTCCTGACTTTC. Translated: CASSQDVSGRASGANVLTF.

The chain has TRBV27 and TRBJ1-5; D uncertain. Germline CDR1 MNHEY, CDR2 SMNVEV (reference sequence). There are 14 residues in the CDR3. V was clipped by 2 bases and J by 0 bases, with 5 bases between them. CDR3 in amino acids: CASSLNRSNQPQHF. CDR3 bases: TGTGCCAGCAGTTTAAACCGTAGCAATCAGCCCCAGCATTTT.

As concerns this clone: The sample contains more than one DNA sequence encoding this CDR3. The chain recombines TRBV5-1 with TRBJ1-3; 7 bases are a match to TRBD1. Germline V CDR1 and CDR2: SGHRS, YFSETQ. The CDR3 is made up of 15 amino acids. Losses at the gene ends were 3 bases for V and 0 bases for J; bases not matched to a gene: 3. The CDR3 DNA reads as TGCGCCAGCAGCTCAACAGGGGACTCTGGAAACACCATATATTTT. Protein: CASSSTGDSGNTIYF. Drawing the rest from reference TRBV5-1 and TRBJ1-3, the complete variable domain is KAGVTQTPRYLIKTRGQQVTLSCSPISGHRSVSWYQQTPGQGLQFLFEYFSETQRNKGNFPGRFSGRQFSNSRSEMNVSTLELGDSALYLCASSSTGDSGNTIYFGEGSWLTVV.